This entry describes one T cell receptor (beta chain). Its antigen remains unidentified. This CDR3 is built from 13 residues. V lost 7 bases to trimming and J lost 3 bases, with 10 bases between them. Germline V gives CDR1 SGHKS, CDR2 YYEKEE (reference sequence). The entry originates in a study of PD-L1 blockade in urothelial cancer. Study information: Study patients had been treated with 0 to 3 previous chemotherapy regimens. Broader study findings: Better progression-free and overall survival followed lower pretreatment blood clonality.

Stated time point: pretreatment peripheral blood. Enrolled patients showed locally advanced or metastatic urothelial carcinoma. Sequencing used immunoSEQ multiplex PCR; TCRdb keeps in-frame clones, though not all of them. Of around 100,000 clones in the sample, roughly 84% were seen once. The V call is TRBV5-5, the J call TRBJ2-2; D might be TRBD2 (5 bases). The sequenced sample was PBMCs, obtained around atezolizumab (anti-PD-L1) treatment. The sequence derives from a man in his sixties with urothelial cancer. CDR3 region: CASEEAHTGELFF. The CDR3 nucleotides are TGTGCCAGCGAGGAGGCACACACCGGGGAGCTGTTTTTT.